Listed below are T cell receptor beta chains from one sample, sequenced in a study of cytomegalovirus exposure and HLA in healthy donors. The data were produced by immunoSEQ multiplex PCR, yet TCRdb's version contains in-frame clones alone and is incomplete. The profile covers around 35,000 clones, with approximately 80% appearing a single time and about 9.3% taken by the ten largest. Input material: PBMCs. These receptors were taken from a woman in her forties in good health and CMV-seronegative. Both conserved end residues are part of each CDR3. A D gene is named only where the DNA matches it firmly. Size values are once, few and many counts, or a class for expanded clones, and some rows have none.

clone_size	v_call	j_call	d_call	cdr3_aa	cdr3_nt
NA	TRBV5-1	TRBJ2-5	TRBD2	CASSLWTSGPQETQYF	TGCGCCAGCAGCTTGTGGACTAGCGGACCCCAAGAGACCCAGTACTTC
NA	TRBV18	TRBJ2-5	NA	CASSPGLQETQYF	TGTGCCAGCTCACCGGGACTTCAAGAGACCCAGTACTTC
NA	TRBV19	TRBJ2-7	NA	CASSIGRVSYEQYF	TGTGCCAGTAGTATAGGACGGGTGTCCTACGAGCAGTACTTC
NA	TRBV10-2	TRBJ1-6	NA	CASSEPREVGTPLHF	TGCGCCAGCAGTGAGCCCCGGGAGGTAGGGACACCCCTCCACTTT
NA	TRBV27	TRBJ2-7	TRBD2	CASSLLLAGEGEQYF	TGTGCCAGCAGTTTATTACTAGCGGGGGAAGGGGAGCAGTACTTC
NA	TRBV5-1	TRBJ1-2	TRBD1	CASSWETGGPYGYTF	TGCGCCAGCAGCTGGGAGACAGGGGGGCCCTATGGCTACACCTTC
NA	TRBV30	TRBJ1-5	NA	CAWSGANHQPQHF	TGTGCCTGGAGTGGAGCCAACCATCAGCCCCAGCATTTT
NA	TRBV2	TRBJ1-1	NA	CASVDSGTEAFF	TGTGCCAGCGTAGACAGTGGCACTGAAGCTTTCTTT
NA	TRBV4-2	TRBJ2-1	NA	CASSQGGQNEQFF	TGTGCCAGCAGCCAAGGCGGACAGAATGAGCAGTTCTTC
NA	TRBV7-6	TRBJ2-1	TRBD2	CASSWTSGGINEQFF	TGTGCCAGCAGTTGGACTAGCGGGGGAATCAATGAGCAGTTCTTC
NA	TRBV19	TRBJ1-5	TRBD1	CASSDRVGPNQPQHF	TGTGCCAGTAGTGACAGGGTCGGTCCCAATCAGCCCCAGCATTTT
NA	TRBV4-3	TRBJ2-7	NA	CASSQAPEGVYEQYF	TGCGCCAGCAGCCAAGCACCTGAGGGCGTCTACGAGCAGTACTTC
NA	TRBV28	TRBJ1-3	NA	CASSPAGAGERNTIYF	TGTGCCAGCAGTCCCGCAGGGGCAGGGGAGAGAAACACCATATATTTT
NA	TRBV4-2	TRBJ2-3	TRBD1	CASRSQGAKDTQYF	TGTGCCAGCAGGTCACAGGGGGCAAAAGATACGCAGTATTTT
NA	TRBV28	TRBJ1-2	TRBD1	CASSSWGRTGGHDLYGYTF	TGTGCCAGCAGTTCTTGGGGGCGGACAGGGGGACATGACCTATATGGCTACACCTTC
NA	TRBV7-2	TRBJ2-5	NA	CASSQKRVGETQYF	TGTGCCAGCAGCCAGAAGCGGGTCGGGGAGACCCAGTACTTC
NA	TRBV7-8	TRBJ1-1	NA	CASSLITEAFF	TGTGCCAGCAGCCTAATCACTGAAGCTTTCTTT
NA	TRBV6-5	TRBJ1-2	NA	CASSSESRGGYTF	TGTGCCAGCAGTTCCGAGAGTCGAGGGGGCTACACCTTC
NA	TRBV5-6	TRBJ1-6	NA	CASSPENSYNSPLHF	TGTGCCAGCAGCCCAGAAAACTCCTATAATTCACCCCTCCACTTT
NA	TRBV5-1	TRBJ2-3	TRBD2	CASSLAGTSATDTQYF	TGCGCCAGCAGCTTGGCCGGTACTAGCGCCACAGATACGCAGTATTTT
NA	TRBV5-4	TRBJ2-5	NA	CASSPGDSTQETQYF	TGTGCCAGCAGCCCCGGGGACTCCACCCAAGAGACCCAGTACTTC
NA	TRBV4-2	TRBJ2-1	TRBD2	CASKSSGWNNEQFF	TGTGCCAGCAAGTCTAGCGGGTGGAACAATGAGCAGTTCTTC
NA	TRBV6-5	TRBJ1-6	NA	CASGGRANSPLHF	TGTGCCAGCGGTGGCAGGGCTAATTCACCCCTCCACTTT
NA	TRBV4-2	TRBJ2-2	NA	CASSQGGRMNTGELFF	TGTGCCAGCAGCCAAGGGGGGCGGATGAACACCGGGGAGCTGTTTTTT
NA	TRBV2	TRBJ1-2	NA	CASSDGQSYGYTF	TGTGCCAGCAGTGATGGGCAGTCCTATGGCTACACCTTC
few	TRBV10-3	TRBJ1-2	NA	CAISELKWGYTF	TGTGCCATCAGTGAACTGAAATGGGGCTACACCTTC